This TCR beta chain was sequenced during a study of blood T cell repertoires in COVID-19. Looking at the study overall: Donors in the United States, Italy and Spain gave samples during acute or convalescent COVID-19. Sample material is recorded as cDNA or gDNA derived from T cells, B-cell-depleted T cells, or PBMCs.

In the authors' workflow: Amplification of reference gene primers provided the estimated nucleated cell counts. This table comes from immunoSEQ multiplex PCR, and its TCRdb copy is limited to in-frame clones, with some not included. V and J calls and clone size follow that table, whereas D and trimming were derived from the DNA. The profile shows fewer than 700,000 clones, about 88% of them singletons. The CDR3 runs to 15 residues. J lost 3 bases, V lost 9 bases, and 7 bases had no gene match. CDR1 is KGHDR, CDR2 SFDVKD, per germline. One Seattle source followed patients from active infection through their disease course.

Sequenced material: peripheral blood. The receptor's source is a woman between 50 and 59 years old with COVID-19, enrolled during active disease. The rearrangement links TRBV24-1 to TRBJ1-4; 9 bases fit TRBD1. DNA for the CDR3: TGTGCCACCTCACAGGGGGCAGCGGCTAATGAAAAACTGTTTTTT. This translates into CATSQGAAANEKLFF.